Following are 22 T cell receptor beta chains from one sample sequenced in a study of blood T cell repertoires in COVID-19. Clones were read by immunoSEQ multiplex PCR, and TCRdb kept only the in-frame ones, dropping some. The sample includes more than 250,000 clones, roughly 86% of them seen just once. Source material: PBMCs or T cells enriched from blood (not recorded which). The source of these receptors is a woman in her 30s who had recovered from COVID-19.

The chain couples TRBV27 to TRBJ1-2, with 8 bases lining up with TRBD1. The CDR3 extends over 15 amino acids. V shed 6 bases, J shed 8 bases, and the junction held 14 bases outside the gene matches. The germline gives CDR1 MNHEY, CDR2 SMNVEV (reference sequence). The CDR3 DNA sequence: TGTGCCAGCAGAGACGACAGGGGCGGACCCGGCGGCTACACCTTC. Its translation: CASRDDRGGPGGYTF.

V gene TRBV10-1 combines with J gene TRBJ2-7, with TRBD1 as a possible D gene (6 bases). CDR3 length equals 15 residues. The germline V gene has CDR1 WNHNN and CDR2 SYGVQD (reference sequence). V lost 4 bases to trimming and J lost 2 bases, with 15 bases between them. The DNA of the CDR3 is TGCGCCAGCAGTGCTACCGGGACACCACCCTACGAGCAGTACTTC. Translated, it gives CASSATGTPPYEQYF.

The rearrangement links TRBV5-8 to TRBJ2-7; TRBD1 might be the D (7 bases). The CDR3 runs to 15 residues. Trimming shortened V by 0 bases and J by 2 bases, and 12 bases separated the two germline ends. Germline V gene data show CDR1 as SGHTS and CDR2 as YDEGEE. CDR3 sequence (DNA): TGTGCCAGCAGCTTGGGGGGGGACAGTCCCTACGAGCAGTACTTC. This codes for CASSLGGDSPYEQYF.

Here the CDR3 DNA reads TGTGCCAGCAGTTACTCGATTCCGAGCTCCTACGAGCAGTACTTC. Translating gives CASSYSIPSSYEQYF. The chain combines TRBV6-2 or TRBV6-3 with TRBJ2-7, with D unclear. Trimming cost V 0 bases and J 0 bases, with 9 bases left between them. The length of the CDR3 is 15 residues. The germline V gene has CDR1 MNHEY and CDR2 SVGEGT.

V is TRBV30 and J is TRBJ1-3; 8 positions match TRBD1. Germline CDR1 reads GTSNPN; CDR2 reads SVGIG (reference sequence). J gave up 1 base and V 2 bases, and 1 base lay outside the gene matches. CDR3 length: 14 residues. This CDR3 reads CAWSTGGSGNTIYF. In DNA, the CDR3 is TGTGCCTGGAGTACAGGGGGATCTGGAAACACCATATATTTT.

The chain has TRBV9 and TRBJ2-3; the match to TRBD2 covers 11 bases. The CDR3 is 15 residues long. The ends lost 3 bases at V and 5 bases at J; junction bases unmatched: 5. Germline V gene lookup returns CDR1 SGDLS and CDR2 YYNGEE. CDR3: CASSETSGARDTQYF. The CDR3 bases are TGTGCCAGCAGCGAGACTAGCGGGGCCCGAGATACGCAGTATTTT.

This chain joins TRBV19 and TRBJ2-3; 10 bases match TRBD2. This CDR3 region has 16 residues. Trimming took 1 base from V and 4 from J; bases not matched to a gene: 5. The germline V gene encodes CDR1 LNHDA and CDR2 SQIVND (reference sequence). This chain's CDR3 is CASSIGGLAFSDTQYF. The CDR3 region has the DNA TGTGCCAGTAGTATAGGGGGACTAGCGTTCTCAGATACGCAGTATTTT.

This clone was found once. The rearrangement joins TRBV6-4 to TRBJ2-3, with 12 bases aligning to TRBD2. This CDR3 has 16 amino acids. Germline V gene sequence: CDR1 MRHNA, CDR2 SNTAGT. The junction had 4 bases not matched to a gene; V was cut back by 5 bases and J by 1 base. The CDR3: CASSRLAGAGTDTQYF. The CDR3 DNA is TGTGCCAGCAGTAGACTAGCGGGGGCCGGCACAGATACGCAGTATTTT.

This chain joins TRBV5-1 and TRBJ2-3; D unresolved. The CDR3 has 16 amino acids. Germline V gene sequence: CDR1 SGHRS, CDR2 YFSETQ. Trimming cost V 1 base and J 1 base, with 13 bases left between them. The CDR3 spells CASSLLDGRGTDTQYF. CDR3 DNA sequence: TGCGCCAGCAGCTTGCTTGACGGTCGGGGCACAGATACGCAGTATTTT.

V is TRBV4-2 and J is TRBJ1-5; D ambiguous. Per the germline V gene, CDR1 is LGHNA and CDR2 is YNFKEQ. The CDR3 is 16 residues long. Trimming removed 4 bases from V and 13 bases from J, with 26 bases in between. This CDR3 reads CASSRLSNMVSGHQHF. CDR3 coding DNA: TGTGCCAGCAGCCGACTATCAAACATGGTTAGTGGGCATCAGCATTTT.

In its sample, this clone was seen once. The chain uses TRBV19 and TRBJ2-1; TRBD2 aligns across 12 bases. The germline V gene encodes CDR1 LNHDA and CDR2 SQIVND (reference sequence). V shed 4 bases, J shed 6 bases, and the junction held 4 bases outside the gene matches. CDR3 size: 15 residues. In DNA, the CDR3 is TGTGCCAGTAGTAGGACTAGCGGGGTGATCAATGAGCAGTTCTTC. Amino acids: CASSRTSGVINEQFF. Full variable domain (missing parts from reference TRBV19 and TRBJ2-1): DGGITQSPKYLFRKEGQNVTLSCEQNLNHDAMYWYRQDPGQGLRLIYYSQIVNDFQKGDIAEGYSVSREKKESFPLTVTSAQKNPTAFYLCASSRTSGVINEQFFGPGTRLTVL.

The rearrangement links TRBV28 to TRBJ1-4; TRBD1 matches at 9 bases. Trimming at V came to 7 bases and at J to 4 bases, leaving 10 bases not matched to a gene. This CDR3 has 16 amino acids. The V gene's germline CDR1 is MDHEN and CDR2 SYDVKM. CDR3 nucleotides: TGTGCCAGCAACAGGGGGCCGCCCTCCTTTAATGAAAAACTGTTTTTT. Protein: CASNRGPPSFNEKLFF.

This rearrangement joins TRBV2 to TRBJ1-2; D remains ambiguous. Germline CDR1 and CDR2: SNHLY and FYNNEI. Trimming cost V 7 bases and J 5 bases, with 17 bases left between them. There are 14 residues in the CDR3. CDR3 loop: CASIQETGPYGYTF. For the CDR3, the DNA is TGTGCCAGCATCCAAGAGACGGGTCCTTATGGCTACACCTTC.

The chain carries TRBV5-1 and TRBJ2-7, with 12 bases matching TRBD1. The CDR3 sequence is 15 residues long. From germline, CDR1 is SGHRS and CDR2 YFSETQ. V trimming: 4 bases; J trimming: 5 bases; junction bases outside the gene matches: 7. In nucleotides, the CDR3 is TGCGCCAGCAGCCCAGGGACAGGGGGCGCGGACGAGCAGTACTTC. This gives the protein CASSPGTGGADEQYF.

The CDR3 spells CASSFQGQGEAFF. The CDR3 DNA reads TGTGCCAGCAGCTTTCAGGGGCAAGGGGAAGCTTTCTTT. This chain links TRBV11-2 with TRBJ1-1; D is possibly TRBD1 (6 bases). Trimming removed 3 bases from V and 8 bases from J, with 13 bases in between. Looked up from germline, CDR1 is SGHAT and CDR2 is FQNNGV. The CDR3 has 13 residues.

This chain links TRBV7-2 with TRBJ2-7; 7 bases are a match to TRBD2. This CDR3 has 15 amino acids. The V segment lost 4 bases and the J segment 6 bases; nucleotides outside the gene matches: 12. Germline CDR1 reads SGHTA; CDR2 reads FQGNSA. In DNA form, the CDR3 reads TGTGCCAGCAGCTGGGGGGGTAACCGGGCCTCCGAGCAGTACTTC. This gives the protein CASSWGGNRASEQYF.

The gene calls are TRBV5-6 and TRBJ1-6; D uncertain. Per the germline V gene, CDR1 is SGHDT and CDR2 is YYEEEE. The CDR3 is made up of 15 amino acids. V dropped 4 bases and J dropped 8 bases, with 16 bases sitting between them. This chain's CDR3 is CASSLDPGPDSPLHF. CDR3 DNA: TGTGCCAGCAGCCTAGATCCGGGTCCGGATTCACCCCTCCACTTT.

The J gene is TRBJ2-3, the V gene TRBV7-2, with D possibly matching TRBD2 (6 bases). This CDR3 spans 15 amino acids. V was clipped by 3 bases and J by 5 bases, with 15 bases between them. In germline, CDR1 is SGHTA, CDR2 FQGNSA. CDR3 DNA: TGTGCCAGCAGCTTGCTAGCGCATTTCGGAGATACGCAGTATTTT. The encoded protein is CASSLLAHFGDTQYF.

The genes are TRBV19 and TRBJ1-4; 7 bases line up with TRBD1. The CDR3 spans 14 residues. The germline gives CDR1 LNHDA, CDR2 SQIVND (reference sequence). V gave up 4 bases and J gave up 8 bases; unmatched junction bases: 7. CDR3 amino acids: CASSNQGVGEKLFF. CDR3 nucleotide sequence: TGTGCCAGTAGTAACCAGGGGGTAGGGGAAAAACTGTTTTTT.

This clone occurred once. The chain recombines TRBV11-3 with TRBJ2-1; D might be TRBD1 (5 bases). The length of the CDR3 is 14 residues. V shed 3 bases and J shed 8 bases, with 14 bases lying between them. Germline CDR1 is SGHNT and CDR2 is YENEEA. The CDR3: CASSLSTLGDEQFF. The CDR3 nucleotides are TGTGCCAGCAGCTTGTCTACTTTAGGGGATGAGCAGTTCTTC. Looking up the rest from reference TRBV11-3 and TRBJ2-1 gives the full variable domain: EAGVVQSPRYKIIEKKQPVAFWCNPISGHNTLYWYLQNLGQGPELLIRYENEEAVDDSQLPKDRFSAERLKGVDSTLKIQPAELGDSAVYLCASSLSTLGDEQFFGPGTRLTVL.

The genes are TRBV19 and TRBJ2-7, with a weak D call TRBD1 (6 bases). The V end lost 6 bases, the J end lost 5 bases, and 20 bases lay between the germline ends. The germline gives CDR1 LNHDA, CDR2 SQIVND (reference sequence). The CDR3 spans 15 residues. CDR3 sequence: CASSKNRAARDEQYF. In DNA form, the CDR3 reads TGTGCCAGTAGCAAGAACAGGGCGGCCCGGGACGAGCAGTACTTC. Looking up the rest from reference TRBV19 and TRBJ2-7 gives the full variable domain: DGGITQSPKYLFRKEGQNVTLSCEQNLNHDAMYWYRQDPGQGLRLIYYSQIVNDFQKGDIAEGYSVSREKKESFPLTVTSAQKNPTAFYLCASSKNRAARDEQYFGPGTRLTVT.

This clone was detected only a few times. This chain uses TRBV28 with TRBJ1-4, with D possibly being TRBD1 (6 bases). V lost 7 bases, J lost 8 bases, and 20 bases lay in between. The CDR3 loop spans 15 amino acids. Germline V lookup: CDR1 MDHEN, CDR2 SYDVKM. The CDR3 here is CASNDPDSDLEKLFF. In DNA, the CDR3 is TGTGCCAGCAACGATCCGGACAGTGACTTGGAAAAACTGTTTTTT.